The 28 T cell receptor beta chains reported below all come from one sample, sequenced in a study of CD8 T cells in ankylosing spondylitis. TCRdb independently ran MiXCR on the 5' RACE reads; one entry per CDR3 protein. The sample yields around 340,000 distinct CDR3 sequences, 14% to 15% seen once. The source material was blood, either unsorted or a sorted T cell fraction (not recorded which). These receptors originate from a male donor with ankylosing spondylitis or in good health (not recorded which).

This rearrangement joins TRBV29-1 to TRBJ1-2, with 7 bases aligning to TRBD1. The CDR3 has 13 residues. Germline V gene lookup returns CDR1 SQVTM and CDR2 ANQGSEA. V was pared by 7 bases and J by 6 bases, with 11 bases of the junction left unmatched. Written as DNA, the CDR3 is TGCAGCGCCGAAGGGGCAGGGGGGAATGGCTACACCTTC. Translated: CSAEGAGGNGYTF.

This clonotype was counted a few times. The V call is TRBV20-1, the J call TRBJ1-1; no clear D. Trimming took off 3 bases at V and 3 bases at J, with 14 bases between the two ends. Germline CDR1 and CDR2: DFQATT and SNEGSKA (reference sequence). CDR3 length equals 14 residues. The CDR3 coding sequence is TGCAGTGCTAGTCTGGGCCTAAGGGACACTGAAGCTTTCTTT. Protein sequence: CSASLGLRDTEAFF.

This clonotype was recorded a few times. The gene calls are TRBV29-1 and TRBJ2-5; 8 bases match TRBD2. With 3 bases clipped from V and 5 bases from J, the junction kept 2 bases outside the gene matches. The CDR3 contains 12 residues. Germline V gene sequence: CDR1 SQVTM, CDR2 ANQGSEA. DNA of the CDR3: TGCAGCGTTGAGACTAGCGTGGAGACCCAGTACTTC. It yields the protein CSVETSVETQYF.

This clonotype was counted a few times. This chain connects TRBV7-2 to TRBJ2-1; D unresolved. The germline CDR1 and CDR2 sequences are SGHTA and FQGNSA. CDR3 length: 15 amino acids. V was clipped by 2 bases and J by 8 bases, with 16 bases between them. The CDR3 region is CASSLNRSRRDEQFF. In nucleotides, the CDR3 is TGTGCCAGCAGCTTAAATAGGTCTAGAAGGGATGAGCAGTTCTTC.

V is TRBV29-1 and J is TRBJ2-1; D possibly corresponds to TRBD2 (6 bases). From germline, CDR1 is SQVTM and CDR2 ANQGSEA. CDR3 length: 12 amino acids. V was shortened by 3 bases and J by 6 bases, with 9 bases between the two germline ends. CDR3 coding DNA: TGCAGCGTTGAGCGGGGTGTCAATGAGCAGTTCTTC. Translating it yields CSVERGVNEQFF.

The V and J genes are TRBV10-3 and TRBJ2-2, with 9 positions matching TRBD2. Losses at the gene ends were 0 bases for V and 6 bases for J; bases not matched to a gene: 2. Germline values: CDR1 ENHRY, CDR2 SYGVKD. The CDR3 loop spans 15 amino acids. For the CDR3, the DNA is TGTGCCATCAGTGAGTCTAGCGGGAGCCCCGGGGAGCTGTTTTTT. Residues: CAISESSGSPGELFF.

V is TRBV15 and J is TRBJ2-7; D is tentatively TRBD1 or TRBD2 (6 bases each). The CDR3 length is 15 residues. CDR1 and CDR2 (germline): LNHNV, YYDKDF (reference sequence). V lost 0 bases to trimming and J lost 0 bases, with 9 bases between them. Written as DNA, the CDR3 is TGTGCCACCAGCAGAGAGGGGGGCGGCTCCTACGAGCAGTACTTC. Protein product: CATSREGGGSYEQYF.

This clonotype was counted only a few times. The chain has TRBV6-5 and TRBJ1-2, with a possible D match to TRBD1 (5 bases). This CDR3 spans 15 amino acids. Trimming took off 0 bases at V and 3 bases at J, with 11 bases between the two ends. CDR1 is MNHEY, CDR2 SVGAGI, per germline. The CDR3 is CASSYSDSRDYGYTF. The CDR3 coding sequence is TGTGCCAGCAGTTACTCGGACTCCAGGGACTATGGCTACACCTTC.

The rearrangement uses TRBV5-1 and TRBJ1-4; 8 nucleotides line up with TRBD1. CDR3 length: 14 residues. The germline gives CDR1 SGHRS, CDR2 YFSETQ. V lost 6 bases to trimming and J lost 7 bases; unmatched junction nucleotides: 8. CDR3 region: CASTRGQGSEKLFF. DNA for the CDR3: TGCGCCAGCACCCGAGGACAGGGCAGTGAAAAACTGTTTTTT.

The J gene is TRBJ1-2, the V gene TRBV5-1; TRBD1 agrees at 7 bases. CDR3 length: 14 amino acids. CDR1 and CDR2 (germline): SGHRS, YFSETQ. V gave up 0 bases and J gave up 6 bases; unmatched junction bases: 5. The CDR3 bases are TGCGCCAGCAGCTTGGCCAGGGGGGAAGATGGCTACACCTTC. As protein: CASSLARGEDGYTF.

This clonotype has more than one count but fewer than ten. The chain links TRBV7-8 to TRBJ2-7; no clear D. Germline V gene lookup returns CDR1 SGHVS and CDR2 FQNEAQ. The CDR3 contains 14 residues. Trimming left V 0 bases short and J 0 bases short, with 6 bases between. The CDR3 reads CASSLARSSYEQYF. The CDR3 DNA reads TGTGCCAGCAGCTTAGCCAGAAGCTCCTACGAGCAGTACTTC.

This clonotype was counted only a few times. The rearrangement uses TRBV7-2 and TRBJ1-1; D remains ambiguous. The germline CDR1 and CDR2 sequences are SGHTA and FQGNSA. V lost 7 bases, J lost 2 bases, and 11 bases lay in between. The CDR3 consists of 13 residues. CDR3 loop: CASKAQANTEAFF. DNA for the CDR3: TGTGCCAGCAAGGCGCAGGCCAACACTGAAGCTTTCTTT. Complete variable domain (other parts from reference TRBV7-2 and TRBJ1-1): GAGVSQSPSNKVTEKGKDVELRCDPISGHTALYWYRQSLGQGLEFLIYFQGNSAPDKSGLPSDRFSAERTGGSVSTLTIQRTQQEDSAVYLCASKAQANTEAFFGQGTRLTVV.

This clonotype was detected only a few times. V is TRBV11-2 and J is TRBJ2-3; TRBD2 matches 7 bases. Germline CDR1 reads SGHAT; CDR2 reads FQNNGV. The CDR3 has 17 amino acids. The trim removed 0 bases at V and 5 bases at J, leaving 11 bases unmatched. CDR3 sequence (DNA): TGTGCCAGCAGCTTAGATCAGAGAGTCGCTAGCGGAGATACGCAGTATTTT. Translating gives CASSLDQRVASGDTQYF.

This clonotype was counted only a few times. In DNA form, the CDR3 reads TGCAGTGCTCCTGACAGGGTGGAGACCCAGTACTTC. Protein: CSAPDRVETQYF. The rearrangement links TRBV20-1 to TRBJ2-5; 7 bases map to TRBD1. There are 12 residues in the CDR3. Looked up from germline, CDR1 is DFQATT and CDR2 is SNEGSKA (reference sequence). The ends lost 5 bases at V and 5 bases at J; junction bases unmatched: 5.

V gene TRBV14 combines with J gene TRBJ2-2, with D perhaps assigned TRBD1 or TRBD2 (5 bases each). The CDR3 covers 14 residues. Germline lookup yields CDR1 SGHDN and CDR2 FVKESK. Deletions cut 6 bases from V and 7 bases from J, with 15 bases between. CDR3 sequence reads: CASREFRGSGELFF. CDR3 nucleotide sequence: TGTGCCAGCAGAGAATTTCGGGGCAGCGGGGAGCTGTTTTTT. Filled out from reference TRBV14 and TRBJ2-2, the complete variable domain reads EAGVTQFPSHSVIEKGQTVTLRCDPISGHDNLYWYRRVMGKEIKFLLHFVKESKQDESGMPNNRFLAERTGGTYSTLKVQPAELEDSGVYFCASREFRGSGELFFGEGSRLTVL.

The V call is TRBV4-2, the J call TRBJ2-7; tentatively, D is TRBD1 (5 bases). The CDR3 runs to 16 residues. Germline V gene sequence: CDR1 LGHNA, CDR2 YNFKEQ. The germline V and J ends were trimmed by 1 base and 5 bases, with 18 bases remaining between them. CDR3 bases: TGTGCCAGCAGCCAAGTGGGGCTTTTCACGAGCAACGAGCAGTACTTC. Residues: CASSQVGLFTSNEQYF.

Concerning this clonotype: A much larger clonotype is one base distant, so this may be a read error. The J gene is TRBJ1-1, the V gene TRBV12-3 or TRBV12-4; TRBD1 aligns across 8 bases. The V gene end was trimmed by 6 bases and the J gene end by 3 bases; junction bases not matched to a gene: 3. The CDR3 runs to 13 residues. The CDR3: CASRQTGDTEAFF. Written as DNA, the CDR3 is TGTGCCAGCAGACAGACAGGGGACACTGAAGCTTTCTTT.

Many counts were recorded for this clonotype. This chain joins TRBV10-3 and TRBJ2-1; D is possibly TRBD2 (5 bases). CDR3 size: 15 residues. The germline V gene has CDR1 ENHRY and CDR2 SYGVKD. V lost 3 bases to trimming and J lost 0 bases, with 9 bases between them. The CDR3 region is CAISELGSSYNEQFF. The CDR3 DNA follows: TGTGCCATCAGTGAATTAGGGAGCTCCTACAATGAGCAGTTCTTC.

The genes are TRBV3-1 and TRBJ2-1; the match to TRBD1 covers 9 bases. The germline V gene encodes CDR1 LGHDT and CDR2 YNNKEL (reference sequence). V lost 0 bases and J lost 7; bases outside the gene matches: 7. This CDR3 contains 16 residues. The CDR3, as DNA: TGTGCCAGCAGCCAAGATCGAGGACAGGGGAGAAATGAGCAGTTCTTC. Translation gives CASSQDRGQGRNEQFF.

There are a few counts of this clonotype. The chain is built from TRBV12-3 or TRBV12-4 and TRBJ2-3; TRBD2 aligns across 13 bases. Unmatched junction bases numbered 7, after V lost 1 base and J lost 6 bases. The CDR3 contains 17 residues. The CDR3 loop is CASSLGTSGSLVDTQYF. In DNA, the CDR3 is TGTGCCAGCAGTTTAGGGACTAGCGGGAGTCTGGTGGATACGCAGTATTTT.

The table lists this clonotype with many counts. The chain uses TRBV12-3 or TRBV12-4 and TRBJ2-1; TRBD1 matches at 9 bases. The CDR3 is 15 residues long. Trimming took 5 bases from V and 2 from J; bases not matched to a gene: 4. The DNA for the CDR3 is TGTGCCAGCAGTCCGGGGACAGGGCCCTACAATGAGCAGTTCTTC. Protein: CASSPGTGPYNEQFF.

This clonotype was counted only a few times. The chain recombines TRBV27 with TRBJ2-2, with D perhaps TRBD2 (7 bases). Deletions cut 10 bases from V and 3 bases from J, with 30 bases between. CDR1 and CDR2 from the germline V gene are MNHEY and SMNVEV (reference sequence). This CDR3 spans 19 amino acids. The CDR3 DNA is TGTGCCACCTTACACGTTCCGGGGGGCGGGAGCTGGGACACCGGGGAGCTGTTTTTT. It yields the protein CATLHVPGGGSWDTGELFF.

J is TRBJ1-1 and V is TRBV7-9; D is unclear. The CDR3 contains 11 residues. V was shortened by 7 bases and J by 3 bases, with 6 bases between the two germline ends. The germline V gene has CDR1 SEHNR and CDR2 FQNEAQ (reference sequence). The CDR3 loop reads CASTADTEAFF. DNA for the CDR3: TGTGCCAGCACCGCGGACACTGAAGCTTTCTTT.

V gene TRBV7-2 combines with J gene TRBJ2-4, with D maybe TRBD1 (6 bases). The CDR3 contains 13 residues. Germline V gene lookup returns CDR1 SGHTA and CDR2 FQGNSA. The ends were cut back, 5 bases at V and 5 bases at J, with 10 bases in the middle. The CDR3 loop reads CASSTRTENIQYF. For the CDR3, the DNA is TGTGCCAGCAGCACCCGGACAGAAAACATTCAGTACTTC.

V usage is TRBV20-1 and J usage is TRBJ2-7, with TRBD1 matching 9 bases. Germline trimming cut 7 bases from V and 1 base from J; bases unmatched to any gene: 5. The CDR3 runs to 13 residues. Germline-derived CDR1 and CDR2 are DFQATT and SNEGSKA (reference sequence). The DNA of the CDR3 is TGCAGTGTCCCGGGACAGGGTTCCTACGAGCAGTACTTC. Translation gives CSVPGQGSYEQYF.

In its sample, this clonotype was seen a few times. The chain recombines TRBV5-1 with TRBJ1-1; no clear D gene. The CDR3 runs 13 residues. Germline lookup yields CDR1 SGHRS and CDR2 YFSETQ. V gave up 0 bases and J gave up 6 bases, with 9 bases separating them. CDR3 sequence: CASSLAGLSEAFF. The CDR3 coding sequence is TGCGCCAGCAGCTTGGCGGGGTTGTCTGAAGCTTTCTTT.

There are a few counts of this clonotype. The chain has TRBV10-3 and TRBJ1-2; D is uncertain. Germline CDR1 and CDR2: ENHRY and SYGVKD. Trimming took off 0 bases at V and 8 bases at J, with 10 bases between the two ends. The CDR3 has 13 amino acids. In DNA form, the CDR3 reads TGTGCCATCAGTGAGTCTAACAAGGCCGGCTACACCTTC. Translated: CAISESNKAGYTF.

Only a few counts were recorded for this clonotype. The chain recombines TRBV25-1 with TRBJ2-4, with D perhaps matching TRBD2 (6 bases). V lost 3 bases and J lost 5, with 11 bases in between. CDR1 is MGHDK, CDR2 SYGVNS, per germline. CDR3 length equals 14 residues. Here the CDR3 DNA reads TGTGCCAGCAGTGAGCCCGGGACTCAAAACATTCAGTACTTC. It encodes CASSEPGTQNIQYF. Variable domain in full (rest from reference TRBV25-1 and TRBJ2-4): EADIYQTPRYLVIGTGKKITLECSQTMGHDKMYWYQQDPGMELHLIHYSYGVNSTEKGDLSSESTVSRIRTEHFPLTLESARPSHTSQYLCASSEPGTQNIQYFGAGTRLSVL.